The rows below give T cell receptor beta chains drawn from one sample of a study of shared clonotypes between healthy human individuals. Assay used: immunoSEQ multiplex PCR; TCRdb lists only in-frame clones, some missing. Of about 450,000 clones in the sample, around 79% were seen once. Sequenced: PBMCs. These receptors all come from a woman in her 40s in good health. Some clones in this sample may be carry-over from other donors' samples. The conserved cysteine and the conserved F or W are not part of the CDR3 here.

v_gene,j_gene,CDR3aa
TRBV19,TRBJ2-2,ASSIDPGRKFGELF
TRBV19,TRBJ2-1,ASSITRNNEQF
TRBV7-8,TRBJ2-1,ASSTRLAMNNEQF
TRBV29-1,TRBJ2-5,SVGGAGTNLPWGETQY
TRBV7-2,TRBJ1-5,ASSLGGWGSNQPQH
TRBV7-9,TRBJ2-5,ASSRTRETQY
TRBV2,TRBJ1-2,ANLKGQGALTSYGYT
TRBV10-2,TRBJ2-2,ASSVYAGAGTGELF
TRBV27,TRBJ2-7,ASSLVPRHLYEQY
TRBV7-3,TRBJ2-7,ASSLNPLGEQY
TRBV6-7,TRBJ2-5,ASSYGWRTTQETQY
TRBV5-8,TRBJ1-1,ASSLDWDFSEAF
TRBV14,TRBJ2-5,ASSSVSLATKTQETQY
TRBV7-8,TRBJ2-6,ASSPTDRARWANVLT
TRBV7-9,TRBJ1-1,ASSLFGGTNTEAF
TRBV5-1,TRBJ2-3,ASSQGETSGRTDTQY
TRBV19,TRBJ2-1,ASNPGGLDYNEQF
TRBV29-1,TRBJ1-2,SASTRGNYGYT
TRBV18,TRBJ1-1,ASSANEGLAEAF
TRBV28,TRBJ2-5,ASSFWEETQY
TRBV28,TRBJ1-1,ASSLKIGGGTEAF
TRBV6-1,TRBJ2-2,ASSGRGTGELF
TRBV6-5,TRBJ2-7,ASSPLGSYEQY
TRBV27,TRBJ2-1,ASSFLSEGSGEQF
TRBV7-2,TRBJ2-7,ASSLGGRPEQY
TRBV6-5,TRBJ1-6,ASTLTGTPGSPLH
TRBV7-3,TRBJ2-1,ASSLQGARNEQF
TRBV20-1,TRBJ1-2,SAQGNYGYT
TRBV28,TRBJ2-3,ASSFAAGFSTDTQY
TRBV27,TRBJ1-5,ASSLNGQPQH
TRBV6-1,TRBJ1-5,ASSEGGDRSRIKPQH
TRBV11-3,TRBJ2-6,ASSLNGANVLT
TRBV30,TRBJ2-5,AWSSGAGETQY
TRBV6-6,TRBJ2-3,ASIGTGRGDTQY
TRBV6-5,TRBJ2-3,ASSLNRVYNDTQY
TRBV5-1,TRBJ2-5,ASSLGLAGGETQY
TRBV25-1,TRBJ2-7,ASSAVGTKSYEQY
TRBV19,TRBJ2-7,ASGSGRNEQY
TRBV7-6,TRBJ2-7,ASSLRTGGYEQY
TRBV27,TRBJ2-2,ASKGGAGATGELF
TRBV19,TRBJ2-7,ASSIDRDRVYEQY
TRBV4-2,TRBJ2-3,ASSQEGDSRVDTQY
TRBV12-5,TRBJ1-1,ASGADGQPSTEAF
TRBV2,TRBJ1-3,ASSSGTASGNTIY
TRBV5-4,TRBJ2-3,ASSLEAHAGGRTDTQY
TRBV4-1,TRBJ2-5,ASSQDLAGLQETQY
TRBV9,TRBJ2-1,ASSVALSSGHEQF
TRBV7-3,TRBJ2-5,ASSLNGGDQETQY
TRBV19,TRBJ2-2,ASSMLLEGGPGELF
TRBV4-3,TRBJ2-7,ASSQGLAGAPSYEQY
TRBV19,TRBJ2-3,ASSIGSASDTQY
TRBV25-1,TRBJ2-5,ASRRTGRETQY
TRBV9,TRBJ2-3,ASSSYRGADTQY
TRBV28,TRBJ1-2,ASSSQATYGYT
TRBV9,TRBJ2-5,ASSPYRWQETQY
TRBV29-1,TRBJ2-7,SAGDSYEQY
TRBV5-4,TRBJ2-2,ASSLRDSLTGELF
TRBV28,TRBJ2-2,ASSSGGLNTGELF
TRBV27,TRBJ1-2,ASRLNRGTYGYT